This passage covers 26 T cell receptor beta chains from one sample sequenced in a study of OX40 agonist ivuxolimab in advanced cancers. Generated by immunoSEQ multiplex PCR, the TCRdb table keeps only in-frame clones and is missing some. The table has about 100,000 clones, under 95% seen once. The starting material was CD4+ or CD8+ T cells sorted from blood, obtained in a trial of the OX40 agonist ivuxolimab. The source of these receptors is an adult with an advanced solid tumor such as melanoma, head and neck, liver or kidney cancer.

Concerning this clone: A read error may account for a junction end that differs from germline. The V and J genes are TRBV11-3 and TRBJ2-2; D is undetermined. The length of the CDR3 is 14 residues. Germline V gene data show CDR1 as SGHNT and CDR2 as YENEEA. The CDR3 DNA follows: TGTGCCAGCAGCTTAACGCCCAACACAGGGGAGCTGTTTTTT. Protein: CASSLTPNTGELFF.

The genes are TRBV15 and TRBJ1-1; no definite D call. The V and J ends lost 1 base and 5 bases respectively, with 5 bases between them. This CDR3 is built from 12 residues. CDR1 LNHNV and CDR2 YYDKDF come from the germline V gene (reference sequence). Here the CDR3 reads CATSRAKTEAFF. The CDR3 DNA sequence: TGTGCCACCAGCAGAGCAAAGACTGAAGCTTTCTTT.

The genes are TRBV7-2 and TRBJ1-2, with 8 bases fitting TRBD1. This CDR3 is 14 amino acids long. V dropped 1 base and J dropped 8; count of bases not matched to a gene: 6. CDR1 SGHTA and CDR2 FQGNSA come from the germline V gene. The CDR3 DNA reads TGTGCCAGCAGCTTAGTCGGGACAGGCTGGGGCTACACCTTC. This gives the protein CASSLVGTGWGYTF.

The J gene is TRBJ1-1, the V gene TRBV29-1, with unresolved D. CDR1 and CDR2 from the germline V gene are SQVTM and ANQGSEA. The V and J ends lost 3 bases and 0 bases respectively, with 5 bases between them. There are 12 residues in the CDR3. In nucleotides, the CDR3 is TGCAGCGTTGACCCCATGAACACTGAAGCTTTCTTT. Its translation is CSVDPMNTEAFF.

V gene TRBV7-9 combines with J gene TRBJ2-5, with D possibly being TRBD1 (7 bases). Trimming removed 5 bases at V and 7 bases at J, with 20 bases between. This CDR3 comprises 15 residues. CDR1 SEHNR and CDR2 FQNEAQ come from the germline V gene (reference sequence). CDR3 nucleotides: TGTGCCAGCAGCCTAGGAGCAGGAGGGGGCGCGACCCAGTACTTC. Protein: CASSLGAGGGATQYF. The whole variable domain, filled in from reference TRBV7-9 and TRBJ2-5, reads DTGVSQNPRHKITKRGQNVTFRCDPISEHNRLYWYRQTLGQGPEFLTYFQNEAQLEKSRLLSDRFSAERPKGSFSTLEIQRTEQGDSAMYLCASSLGAGGGATQYFGPGTRLLVL.

The chain joins TRBV6-6 to TRBJ2-7, with D perhaps matching TRBD2 (5 bases). From germline, CDR1 is MNHNY and CDR2 SVGAGI (reference sequence). V lost 6 bases to trimming and J lost 3 bases, with 12 bases between them. The CDR3 runs to 13 residues. The CDR3 protein is CASSHRENYEQYF. In nucleotides, the CDR3 is TGTGCCAGCAGCCACCGGGAAAACTACGAGCAGTACTTC.

The chain links TRBV14 to TRBJ1-4, with D perhaps TRBD1 (6 bases). V gave up 0 bases and J gave up 8 bases, with 16 bases separating them. Per germline, CDR1 SGHDN and CDR2 FVKESK. This CDR3 region has 16 residues. The CDR3, as DNA: TGTGCCAGCAGCCAAGAGGCGGCAGGGGAACAAGAAAAACTGTTTTTT. Translating gives CASSQEAAGEQEKLFF. The complete variable domain, with remaining parts taken from reference TRBV14 and TRBJ1-4, reads EAGVTQFPSHSVIEKGQTVTLRCDPISGHDNLYWYRRVMGKEIKFLLHFVKESKQDESGMPNNRFLAERTGGTYSTLKVQPAELEDSGVYFCASSQEAAGEQEKLFFGSGTQLSVL.

V is TRBV18 and J is TRBJ2-7, with 7 bases that match TRBD2. Germline V gene data show CDR1 as KGHSH and CDR2 as LQKENI. This CDR3 is 15 amino acids long. The V segment lost 2 bases and the J segment 2 bases; nucleotides outside the gene matches: 6. CDR3 bases: TGTGCCAGCTCACCAGGGCTAGCGGAAGCCTACGAGCAGTACTTC. It is translated as CASSPGLAEAYEQYF. Full variable domain (outside the CDR3, taken from reference TRBV18 and TRBJ2-7): NAGVMQNPRHLVRRRGQEARLRCSPMKGHSHVYWYRQLPEEGLKFMVYLQKENIIDESGMPKERFSAEFPKEGPSILRIQQVVRGDSAAYFCASSPGLAEAYEQYFGPGTRLTVT.

The V and J genes are TRBV27 and TRBJ2-7, with 8 positions matching TRBD2. Germline CDR1 MNHEY, CDR2 SMNVEV (reference sequence). There are 14 residues in the CDR3. Trimming cost V 0 bases and J 4 bases; bases outside gene matches: 2. CDR3 sequence reads: CASSLSGTRYEQYF. Here the CDR3 DNA reads TGTGCCAGCAGTTTATCAGGGACTAGGTACGAGCAGTACTTC.

This clone is a singleton in its sample. The rearrangement joins TRBV18 to TRBJ2-7; D not resolved. Trimming pared 2 bases from V and 1 base from J, leaving 9 bases between. This CDR3 has 14 residues. Germline assignment: CDR1 KGHSH and CDR2 LQKENI. The CDR3 coding sequence is TGTGCCAGCTCACCAACTGGCACATCCTACGAGCAGTACTTC. Amino acid sequence: CASSPTGTSYEQYF. The full variable domain, completed using reference TRBV18 and TRBJ2-7, is NAGVMQNPRHLVRRRGQEARLRCSPMKGHSHVYWYRQLPEEGLKFMVYLQKENIIDESGMPKERFSAEFPKEGPSILRIQQVVRGDSAAYFCASSPTGTSYEQYFGPGTRLTVT.

The chain employs TRBV29-1 and TRBJ2-2; D might be TRBD1 (6 bases). The germline V and J ends were trimmed by 1 base and 7 bases, with 13 bases remaining between them. In germline, CDR1 is SQVTM, CDR2 ANQGSEA. The CDR3 covers 14 residues. CDR3 sequence: CSVEGGGADGELFF. CDR3 bases: TGCAGCGTTGAAGGAGGGGGAGCTGACGGGGAGCTGTTTTTT.

The rearrangement uses TRBV27 and TRBJ2-3, with D perhaps TRBD1 or TRBD2 (5 bases each). There are 14 residues in the CDR3. Germline loops: CDR1 MNHEY, CDR2 SMNVEV (reference sequence). The germline V and J ends were trimmed by 0 bases and 9 bases, with 13 bases remaining between them. Here the CDR3 reads CASSLSGDVVTQYF. The CDR3 DNA sequence: TGTGCCAGCAGTTTATCGGGGGACGTCGTAACGCAGTATTTT.

The V and J genes are TRBV7-2 and TRBJ1-1; 7 bases line up with TRBD1. From germline, CDR1 is SGHTA and CDR2 FQGNSA. The CDR3 totals 15 residues. V shed 6 bases, J shed 3 bases, and the junction held 10 bases outside the gene matches. The CDR3 DNA reads TGTGCCAGCAGTCCAATCCAGGGGGGAGACACTGAAGCTTTCTTT. Residues: CASSPIQGGDTEAFF.

This clone was seen once. V is TRBV7-3 and J is TRBJ2-3, with 8 positions matching TRBD2. V trimming: 1 base; J trimming: 6 bases; junction bases outside the gene matches: 9. Germline V gene lookup returns CDR1 SGHTA and CDR2 FQGTGA. The CDR3 loop spans 16 amino acids. CDR3 nucleotide sequence: TGTGCCAGCAGCTTAATTTCGAGCGGGAGTGCCGATACGCAGTATTTT. Protein product: CASSLISSGSADTQYF.

The chain couples TRBV5-4 to TRBJ2-1; D may correspond to TRBD1 or TRBD2 (7 bases each). CDR3 length: 15 residues. Germline CDR1 reads SGHNT; CDR2 reads YYREEE (reference sequence). Deletions cut 2 bases from V and 1 base from J, with 10 bases between. The CDR3 here is CASSFRGGSYNEQFF. In nucleotides, the CDR3 is TGTGCCAGCAGCTTCAGGGGGGGGTCCTACAATGAGCAGTTCTTC.

This chain connects TRBV5-1 to TRBJ2-1; D unresolved. V lost 0 bases to trimming and J lost 3 bases, with 4 bases between them. The CDR3 totals 13 residues. Germline V gives CDR1 SGHRS, CDR2 YFSETQ. The CDR3: CASSLGGYNEQFF. CDR3 DNA sequence: TGCGCCAGCAGCTTGGGCGGCTACAATGAGCAGTTCTTC.

The CDR3 spells CATSREPRNEQFF. The CDR3, as DNA: TGTGCCACCAGCAGAGAACCGAGGAATGAGCAGTTCTTC. This rearrangement joins TRBV15 to TRBJ2-1; D remains unclear. CDR1 and CDR2 (germline): LNHNV, YYDKDF (reference sequence). V lost 0 bases and J 7 bases, leaving 7 bases between the germline ends. The CDR3 length is 13 residues.

The genes are TRBV11-3 and TRBJ2-7; 7 positions agree with TRBD1. The CDR3 is 15 amino acids. Trimming cost V 0 bases and J 6 bases; bases outside gene matches: 8. Germline V gene lookup returns CDR1 SGHNT and CDR2 YENEEA. The DNA of the CDR3 is TGTGCCAGCAGCTTAGATGACAGGGCTGGATCCGAGCAGTACTTC. Its translation: CASSLDDRAGSEQYF.

The chain couples TRBV25-1 to TRBJ1-4; perhaps TRBD1 as D (5 bases). V was pared by 5 bases and J by 3 bases, with 10 bases between. Germline CDR1 reads MGHDK; CDR2 reads SYGVNS. The CDR3 is made up of 14 amino acids. This chain's CDR3 is CASSPGGANEKLFF. For the CDR3, the DNA is TGTGCCAGCAGTCCCGGAGGGGCTAATGAAAAACTGTTTTTT.

V is TRBV28 and J is TRBJ1-4, with 7 bases matching TRBD1. This CDR3 region has 15 residues. Unmatched junction bases numbered 7, after V lost 5 bases and J lost 4 bases. CDR1 and CDR2 from the germline V gene are MDHEN and SYDVKM. Here the CDR3 DNA reads TGTGCCAGCAGTATCCCCGGGACAGATAATGAAAAACTGTTTTTT. Translation gives CASSIPGTDNEKLFF.

This clone was observed a single time. The chain is built from TRBV10-3 and TRBJ1-1; D gene ambiguous. V lost 6 bases and J lost 1, with 3 bases in between. Germline values: CDR1 ENHRY, CDR2 SYGVKD. This CDR3 is 11 amino acids long. CDR3 sequence reads: CAIRGNTEAFF. The CDR3 region has the DNA TGTGCCATCAGAGGGAACACTGAAGCTTTCTTT.

The chain carries TRBV19 and TRBJ2-1; 12 bases match TRBD2. Germline V gene sequence: CDR1 LNHDA, CDR2 SQIVND (reference sequence). The CDR3 is 15 amino acids. V was clipped by 7 bases and J by 4 bases; unmatched bases: 5. The CDR3 DNA follows: TGTGCCAGTAAGACTAGCGGGGGCCCTTACAATGAGCAGTTCTTC. It translates to CASKTSGGPYNEQFF. Full variable domain (outside the CDR3, taken from reference TRBV19 and TRBJ2-1): DGGITQSPKYLFRKEGQNVTLSCEQNLNHDAMYWYRQDPGQGLRLIYYSQIVNDFQKGDIAEGYSVSREKKESFPLTVTSAQKNPTAFYLCASKTSGGPYNEQFFGPGTRLTVL.

This chain connects TRBV6-5 to TRBJ2-7; possibly TRBD1 or TRBD2 for D (5 bases each). The CDR3 spans 13 residues. Trimming removed 6 bases from V and 5 bases from J, with 14 bases in between. From germline, CDR1 is MNHEY and CDR2 SVGAGI. The chain's CDR3 is CASSLGTAHEQYF. CDR3 DNA sequence: TGTGCCAGCAGCCTTGGGACGGCGCACGAGCAGTACTTC.

The V and J genes are TRBV11-2 and TRBJ1-1; no firm D call. Germline V gene sequence: CDR1 SGHAT, CDR2 FQNNGV. The CDR3 loop spans 15 amino acids. Trimming pared 3 bases from V and 1 base from J, leaving 12 bases between. Written as DNA, the CDR3 is TGTGCCAGCAGCTTGCAGGCAAGAGGGAACACTGAAGCTTTCTTT. Protein sequence: CASSLQARGNTEAFF.

This rearrangement joins TRBV11-2 to TRBJ2-1; D may match TRBD1 or TRBD2 (6 bases each). CDR1 SGHAT and CDR2 FQNNGV come from the germline V gene. This CDR3 has 14 amino acids. Trimming removed 2 bases from V and 8 bases from J, with 13 bases in between. The CDR3 nucleotides are TGTGCCAGCAGCTTACAGACAGGCGGGGATGAGCAGTTCTTC. This sequence encodes CASSLQTGGDEQFF.

The rearrangement joins TRBV9 to TRBJ2-7; D is tentatively TRBD1 or TRBD2 (5 bases each). Germline V lookup: CDR1 SGDLS, CDR2 YYNGEE. Trimming took 0 bases from V and 2 from J, leaving 15 bases between them. CDR3 length equals 16 residues. The CDR3 DNA follows: TGTGCCAGCAGCGTAGGGCTCTGGGGGAGCGCCTACGAGCAGTACTTC. Encoded protein: CASSVGLWGSAYEQYF.